This T cell receptor beta chain was identified during a study of shared clonotypes between healthy human individuals. This CDR3 comprises 12 residues. The V gene's germline CDR1 is SGHNT and CDR2 YYREEE (reference sequence). Trimming cost V 0 bases and J 10 bases, with 10 bases left between them. Each sorted subset replicate got 200 ng genomic DNA, tens of thousands of genomes. Only in-frame clones appear in the TCRdb table, and some are missing; sequencing was by immunoSEQ multiplex PCR. The repertoire holds approximately 1,500,000 clones, with around 97% as singletons. V is TRBV5-4 and J is TRBJ1-1; D remains unclear. The specimen sequenced was naive CD4+ T cells sorted from blood. Sample subset: CD45RA+ positively selected. The TCR was taken from a man younger than 40 in good health. The CDR3, as DNA: TGTGCCAGCAGCTTGGCGGGCTTAATAGCTTTCTTT. It encodes CASSLAGLIAFF.